This T cell receptor beta chain originates from a study of blood T cells in healthy people across ages. Notes on the study in general: Older individuals had lower TCR beta diversity per million T cells (the decline was roughly linear). The CMV status of each donor remained undetermined, and this could have confounded shifts in expanded clonotypes.

It was with a sample-barcoded 5' primer and a J-beta primer mix that a second PCR of roughly 7 to 12 cycles was run. From the 5' RACE reads, TCRdb called clonotypes with MiXCR, one entry per CDR3 protein. The repertoire holds about 1 million distinct CDR3 sequences, with about 23% as singletons. This clonotype was seen only a few times. Its antigen is not identified. A much bigger clone sits one base away, suggesting this may be a read error. There are 14 residues in the CDR3. Germline V gives CDR1 MGHDK, CDR2 SYGVNS. This sample also appeared in a second study, on T cells of mothers and their children. As that study records: Over 9 million reads per mother and 2.5 million to 3 million per child were obtained.

The sequencing sample was made of blood. This clonotype was sampled from a girl aged 2-10 years in good health. V and J are TRBV25-1 and TRBJ1-6; possibly TRBD1 for D (5 bases). CDR3 residues: CTSSETGTNSPLHF. CDR3 DNA: TGTACCAGCAGTGAAACCGGGACGAATTCACCCCTCCACTTT.